This TCR beta chain was sequenced during a study of T cell changes during pregnancy in multiple sclerosis. Here immunoSEQ multiplex PCR was the method, and the copy in TCRdb shows in-frame clones only, minus some. The data contain around 55,000 clones, roughly 94% of them seen just once; the ten biggest clones take up 3% to 3.5%. The origin of this receptor is a female donor with multiple sclerosis, enrolled in a pregnancy study. The sample here was CD8+ T cells from peripheral blood mononuclear cells, taken in the third trimester of pregnancy.

The CDR3 is CASNWRGGTDTQYF. CDR3 DNA sequence: TGTGCCAGCAATTGGAGGGGTGGCACAGATACGCAGTATTTT. The chain couples TRBV25-1 to TRBJ2-3; weak D call: TRBD2 (6 bases). From germline, CDR1 is MGHDK and CDR2 SYGVNS. This CDR3 has 14 amino acids. V was trimmed by 7 bases and J by 1 base, leaving 12 bases between them.